One and the same sample provided the 23 T cell receptor beta chains below, sequenced in a study of PD-1 blockade in mismatch repair-deficient tumors. Repertoires were generated with immunoSEQ multiplex PCR, while TCRdb's copy carries only in-frame clones and drops some. The sample lists some 48,000 clones, 70% to 85% occurring once. The input for sequencing was PBMCs, taken before pembrolizumab treatment. These receptors originate from an adult with mismatch repair-deficient cancer.

The chain has TRBV7-2 and TRBJ2-2; D unresolved. V lost 0 bases to trimming and J lost 6 bases, with 5 bases between them. Per germline, CDR1 SGHTA and CDR2 FQGNSA. This CDR3 spans 13 amino acids. Here the CDR3 reads CASSLAGAGELFF. CDR3 DNA sequence: TGTGCCAGCAGCTTAGCAGGAGCCGGGGAGCTGTTTTTT.

Regarding this clone: The sample carries other DNA sequences with the same CDR3. The rearrangement links TRBV9 to TRBJ2-1, with D possibly TRBD2 on 5 matching bases. V gave up 0 bases and J gave up 1 base, with 8 bases separating them. In germline, CDR1 is SGDLS, CDR2 YYNGEE. This CDR3 contains 15 residues. CDR3 bases: TGTGCCAGCAGCGTAGGTTCGGGGTCCTACAATGAGCAGTTCTTC. Protein: CASSVGSGSYNEQFF.

This clone was observed a few times. The chain recombines TRBV6-5 with TRBJ2-7, with 8 bases that match TRBD2. Germline CDR1 MNHEY, CDR2 SVGAGI. The CDR3 is made up of 15 amino acids. V shed 0 bases and J 4 bases; nucleotides not matched to a gene: 5. The CDR3 DNA is TGTGCCAGCAGTTACTCCGCGGGAGGAGGATACGAGCAGTACTTC. It specifies CASSYSAGGGYEQYF.

This chain connects TRBV18 to TRBJ2-7; D may be TRBD1 or TRBD2 (5 bases each). Trimming stripped 3 bases from V and 0 bases from J, with 15 bases between. CDR1 KGHSH and CDR2 LQKENI come from the germline V gene. CDR3 size: 16 residues. The CDR3 region is CASSPGVRASSYEQYF. CDR3 in DNA: TGTGCCAGCTCACCGGGGGTCAGGGCGAGCTCCTACGAGCAGTACTTC.

The chain combines TRBV5-6 with TRBJ2-1, with D perhaps TRBD2 (5 bases). Germline V gene data show CDR1 as SGHDT and CDR2 as YYEEEE. Trimming stripped 1 base from V and 8 bases from J, with 19 bases between. The CDR3 is made up of 16 amino acids. CDR3 nucleotides: TGTGCCAGCAGCTTGCTCTTAGCGAGGTACGTCGATGAGCAGTTCTTC. This gives the protein CASSLLLARYVDEQFF.

The CDR3: CASRGLVTEQYF. In DNA, the CDR3 is TGTGCCAGCAGAGGGTTAGTCACCGAGCAGTACTTC. V is TRBV6-5 and J is TRBJ2-7; D is uncertain. V was clipped by 6 bases and J by 6 bases, with 12 bases between them. The V gene's germline CDR1 is MNHEY and CDR2 SVGAGI. This CDR3 has 12 amino acids.

Remarks on this clone: A much more abundant neighbour one base away suggests this may be a read error. J is TRBJ2-7 and V is TRBV7-6; maybe TRBD2 (5 bases). Trimming stripped 4 bases from V and 3 bases from J, with 7 bases between. The germline gives CDR1 SGHVS, CDR2 FNYEAQ. The CDR3 is made up of 12 amino acids. The CDR3 is CASSSDYYEQYF. The CDR3 DNA reads TGTGCCAGCAGCTCCGACTACTACGAGCAGTACTTC.

This clone was seen once. The J gene is TRBJ1-1, the V gene TRBV7-9, with D maybe TRBD1 (6 bases). Trimming cost V 5 bases and J 0 bases, with 10 bases left between them. Germline V lookup: CDR1 SEHNR, CDR2 FQNEAQ (reference sequence). This CDR3 spans 14 amino acids. CDR3 protein: CASSIGGMNTEAFF. The CDR3 coding sequence is TGTGCCAGCAGCATAGGGGGGATGAACACTGAAGCTTTCTTT.

The rearrangement joins TRBV7-3 to TRBJ2-5; possibly TRBD1 or TRBD2 for D (5 bases each). CDR3 size: 13 residues. Germline values: CDR1 SGHTA, CDR2 FQGTGA. The V end lost 3 bases, the J end lost 5 bases, and 10 bases lay between the germline ends. This CDR3 reads CASSFRGTETQYF. CDR3 bases: TGTGCCAGCAGCTTCCGAGGGACGGAGACCCAGTACTTC. The whole variable domain, remainder taken from reference TRBV7-3 and TRBJ2-5, is GAGVSQTPSNKVTEKGKYVELRCDPISGHTALYWYRQSLGQGPEFLIYFQGTGAADDSGLPNDRFFAVRPEGSVSTLKIQRTERGDSAVYLCASSFRGTETQYFGPGTRLLVL.

The chain couples TRBV19 to TRBJ2-5, with 9 bases that match TRBD1. Trimming took 6 bases from V and 5 from J; bases not matched to a gene: 7. The CDR3 totals 14 residues. Germline CDR1 LNHDA, CDR2 SQIVND (reference sequence). The CDR3 coding sequence is TGTGCCAGTAGCACCGGGACAGGGATGGAGACCCAGTACTTC. This encodes CASSTGTGMETQYF. Combining the CDR3 with reference TRBV19 and TRBJ2-5 gives the whole variable domain DGGITQSPKYLFRKEGQNVTLSCEQNLNHDAMYWYRQDPGQGLRLIYYSQIVNDFQKGDIAEGYSVSREKKESFPLTVTSAQKNPTAFYLCASSTGTGMETQYFGPGTRLLVL.

The V call is TRBV11-3, the J call TRBJ2-1; D call uncertain. V was cut by 5 bases and J by 10 bases, with 12 bases left in between. Germline values: CDR1 SGHNT, CDR2 YENEEA. The CDR3 is 12 amino acids. In DNA form, the CDR3 reads TGTGCCAGCAGCGTAGTGGGGATAGAGCAGTTCTTC. Translated, it gives CASSVVGIEQFF.

V is TRBV19 and J is TRBJ1-3, with D possibly being TRBD1 (5 bases). Germline-derived CDR1 and CDR2 are LNHDA and SQIVND (reference sequence). The CDR3 totals 15 residues. The V and J ends lost 6 bases and 2 bases respectively, with 14 bases between them. Here the CDR3 reads CASRPGSVAGNTIYF. DNA for the CDR3: TGTGCCAGTAGGCCAGGGTCGGTCGCTGGAAACACCATATATTTT. Looking up the rest from reference TRBV19 and TRBJ1-3 gives the full variable domain: DGGITQSPKYLFRKEGQNVTLSCEQNLNHDAMYWYRQDPGQGLRLIYYSQIVNDFQKGDIAEGYSVSREKKESFPLTVTSAQKNPTAFYLCASRPGSVAGNTIYFGEGSWLTVV.

V and J are TRBV18 and TRBJ1-1; D is unclear. The CDR3 is 15 amino acids. The ends were cut back, 1 base at V and 2 bases at J, with 11 bases in the middle. Germline V lookup: CDR1 KGHSH, CDR2 LQKENI. The CDR3 region has the DNA TGTGCCAGCTCACCACGAGGGTTTCCTAACACTGAAGCTTTCTTT. Translation: CASSPRGFPNTEAFF.

The V call is TRBV19, the J call TRBJ2-1; weak D call: TRBD2 (5 bases). Germline lookup yields CDR1 LNHDA and CDR2 SQIVND (reference sequence). The CDR3 runs 14 residues. Trimming removed 10 bases at V and 2 bases at J, with 15 bases between. The CDR3 loop is CATSAESTYNEQFF. The CDR3 nucleotides are TGTGCCACCTCAGCGGAATCTACCTACAATGAGCAGTTCTTC.

This sequence joins TRBV7-9 and TRBJ1-3; D not certain. The CDR3 is 15 residues long. Germline-derived CDR1 and CDR2 are SEHNR and FQNEAQ (reference sequence). The V gene lost 0 bases and the J gene lost 5 bases, with 11 bases spanning the gap. CDR3 in DNA: TGTGCCAGCAGCTTAGCGAAAGCAGGCAGAAACACCATATATTTT. Amino acid sequence: CASSLAKAGRNTIYF.

J is TRBJ2-4 and V is TRBV29-1, with D possibly called TRBD1 or TRBD2 (7 bases each). The CDR3 is made up of 13 amino acids. Germline loops: CDR1 SQVTM, CDR2 ANQGSEA. V lost 7 bases and J lost 9, with 19 bases in between. This chain's CDR3 is CSGGEGALTIQYF. The CDR3 region has the DNA TGCAGCGGAGGGGAGGGGGCGCTGACCATTCAGTACTTC.

V is TRBV19 and J is TRBJ1-4, with 9 positions matching TRBD1. With V trimmed by 4 bases and J by 6 bases, 6 bases remained unmatched. CDR1 is LNHDA and CDR2 is SQIVND in the germline V gene (reference sequence). The CDR3 sequence is 15 residues long. The CDR3 sequence: CASSTTGTGYEKLFF. In DNA form, the CDR3 reads TGTGCCAGTAGTACAACCGGGACAGGGTATGAAAAACTGTTTTTT. Filled out from reference TRBV19 and TRBJ1-4, the complete variable domain reads DGGITQSPKYLFRKEGQNVTLSCEQNLNHDAMYWYRQDPGQGLRLIYYSQIVNDFQKGDIAEGYSVSREKKESFPLTVTSAQKNPTAFYLCASSTTGTGYEKLFFGSGTQLSVL.

This clone was recorded a few times. The chain links TRBV7-9 to TRBJ2-5; D might be TRBD2 (5 bases). Germline CDR1 and CDR2: SEHNR and FQNEAQ (reference sequence). CDR3 size: 14 residues. V lost 2 bases to trimming and J lost 3 bases, with 10 bases between them. The CDR3 coding sequence is TGTGCCAGCAGCTTACGGAGGTCCGAAGAGACCCAGTACTTC. It translates to CASSLRRSEETQYF.

The chain joins TRBV9 to TRBJ2-5, with D perhaps TRBD1 (6 bases). The CDR3 length is 13 residues. Germline V lookup: CDR1 SGDLS, CDR2 YYNGEE. V dropped 7 bases and J dropped 2 bases, with 12 bases sitting between them. DNA for the CDR3: TGTGCCAGCTGCCGGGACAATCAAGAGACCCAGTACTTC. It encodes CASCRDNQETQYF.

V is TRBV5-4 and J is TRBJ1-2; possible D gene TRBD1, 5 bases. V was pared by 0 bases and J by 5 bases, with 11 bases between. Germline V gene lookup returns CDR1 SGHNT and CDR2 YYREEE (reference sequence). The CDR3 is made up of 14 amino acids. Here the CDR3 DNA reads TGTGCCAGCAGCTTGGGGGGCCAGAGGTATGGCTACACCTTC. Translated, it gives CASSLGGQRYGYTF. Together with reference TRBV5-4 and TRBJ1-2, the CDR3 gives the full variable domain: ETGVTQSPTHLIKTRGQQVTLRCSSQSGHNTVSWYQQALGQGPQFIFQYYREEENGRGNFPPRFSGLQFPNYSSELNVNALELDDSALYLCASSLGGQRYGYTFGSGTRLTVV.

The chain couples TRBV27 to TRBJ1-4; D is unresolved. CDR1 and CDR2 from the germline V gene are MNHEY and SMNVEV (reference sequence). V was cut by 5 bases and J by 0 bases, with 13 bases left in between. The CDR3 is made up of 16 amino acids. The CDR3 DNA follows: TGTGCCAGCAGTACCGCCTTCTCTGCAACTAATGAAAAACTGTTTTTT. Amino acids: CASSTAFSATNEKLFF.

The chain joins TRBV6-6 to TRBJ1-4; D may be TRBD1 (5 bases). This CDR3 contains 12 residues. The germline CDR1 and CDR2 sequences are MNHNY and SVGAGI (reference sequence). The V end lost 2 bases, the J end lost 8 bases, and 6 bases lay between the germline ends. DNA for the CDR3: TGTGCCAGCAGTTACCGGACAGAAAAACTGTTTTTT. Protein product: CASSYRTEKLFF.

This clone was detected only once. The chain joins TRBV7-2 to TRBJ2-3; 10 nucleotides align to TRBD2. This CDR3 contains 14 residues. V was pared by 4 bases and J by 4 bases, with 2 bases of the junction left unmatched. Germline CDR1 reads SGHTA; CDR2 reads FQGNSA. The CDR3 nucleotides are TGTGCCAGCAGCTCTCTAGCGGGAGCAGATACGCAGTATTTT. It codes for CASSSLAGADTQYF.